This entry lists 7 T cell receptor beta chains sequenced from one sample in a study of regulatory T cells in long-lasting Graves disease. TCR beta libraries were built with iRepertoire HTBI primers and Arm-PCR of CDR3 regions. From the multiplex PCR reads, TCRdb called clonotypes with MiXCR, one entry per CDR3 protein. This table holds roughly 560,000 distinct CDR3 sequences, around 12% found once. The time point here: newly diagnosed GD, antithyroid drugs for less than 3 months. Extracted PBMC RNA gave rise to the TCR library. This sample was shared with a second study, whose subject was T cells in Graves' hyperthyroidism and ophthalmopathy.

The specimen comprised peripheral blood mononuclear cells (PBMCs), sampled at new diagnosis, from a patient treated with antithyroid drugs. Every receptor here comes from a woman between 25 and 40 years old with Graves disease.

Many counts were recorded for this clonotype. The CDR3 bases are TGTGCCAGTAGTAGGACTAGCGGGAGGGGGTCCTACAATGAGCAGTTCTTC. Protein: CASSRTSGRGSYNEQFF. V usage is TRBV19 and J usage is TRBJ2-1, with 15 nucleotides matching TRBD2. CDR3 length: 17 residues. Germline CDR1 reads LNHDA; CDR2 reads SQIVND (reference sequence). J lost 1 base, V lost 4 bases, and 2 bases had no gene match. The full variable domain, completed using reference TRBV19 and TRBJ2-1, is DGGITQSPKYLFRKEGQNVTLSCEQNLNHDAMYWYRQDPGQGLRLIYYSQIVNDFQKGDIAEGYSVSREKKESFPLTVTSAQKNPTAFYLCASSRTSGRGSYNEQFFGPGTRLTVL.

On this clonotype: A much larger clone differs from this one at a single base, so this may be a read error. The V call is TRBV18, the J call TRBJ2-7; unclear D gene. Germline lookup yields CDR1 KGHSH and CDR2 LQKENI. The CDR3 length is 13 residues. CDR3 bases: TGTGCCAGCTCACTCACCACTCCAGGCGAGCAGTGCTTC. Amino acid sequence: CASSLTTPGEQCF.

This clonotype has a handful of counts. The chain has TRBV10-3 and TRBJ1-5; D not resolved. The CDR3 consists of 17 residues. Germline CDR1 is ENHRY and CDR2 is SYGVKD. V dropped 2 bases and J dropped 2 bases, with 16 bases sitting between them. CDR3 nucleotides: TGTGCCATCAGTGAGACCGGGAGAAAAATGGGCAATCAGCCCCAGCATTTT. This encodes CAISETGRKMGNQPQHF.

This clonotype has just a few counts. Given the absence of the conserved phenylalanine or tryptophan at the CDR3 end, a read error is likely. This rearrangement joins TRBV29-1 to TRBJ2-7; tentative D call: TRBD1 (6 bases). Trimming shortened V by 4 bases and J by 0 bases, and 19 bases separated the two germline ends. CDR3 length equals 16 residues. CDR1 SQVTM and CDR2 ANQGSEA come from the germline V gene. This CDR3 is CSVGGGQGRSSYEQYS. Written as DNA, the CDR3 is TGCAGCGTTGGAGGGGGTCAGGGCCGCAGCTCCTACGAGCAGTACTCC.

The V and J genes are TRBV28 and TRBJ2-5; unclear D gene. This CDR3 has 14 residues. The V and J ends lost 5 bases and 2 bases respectively, with 12 bases between them. Germline V gene lookup returns CDR1 MDHEN and CDR2 SYDVKM. CDR3 in amino acids: CASSAQPFQETQYF. Written as DNA, the CDR3 is TGTGCCAGCAGTGCGCAGCCCTTTCAAGAGACCCAGTACTTC.

This clonotype was counted a few times. This chain uses TRBV28 with TRBJ2-7, with no clear D. V was cut by 3 bases and J by 10 bases, with 19 bases left in between. CDR1 and CDR2 (germline): MDHEN, SYDVKM. The CDR3 totals 14 residues. In DNA form, the CDR3 reads TGTGCCAGCAGTTTCCCCCCAGTGGTGGGGTCCCAGTACTTC. This translates into CASSFPPVVGSQYF.

V gene TRBV12-3 or TRBV12-4 combines with J gene TRBJ1-2; unclear D gene. This CDR3 is built from 14 residues. Trimming stripped 6 bases from V and 3 bases from J, with 14 bases between. CDR3 DNA: TGTGCCAGCAGATTGGTTGCAGCTCACTATGGCTACACCTTC. Its protein product is CASRLVAAHYGYTF.